Listed below are T cell receptor beta chains from one sample, sequenced in a study of control samples from healthy donors and cancer patients. The assay was immunoSEQ multiplex PCR, and TCRdb's table has in-frame clones only and misses some. The sample lists 65,000 to 85,000 clones, 75% to 90% seen once, with roughly a tenth in the top ten. Sequencing used PBMCs. Receptors were obtained from a woman in her forties or fifties with colorectal cancer. CDR3s include the opening cysteine and the closing phenylalanine or tryptophan. Each record gives: clone size, V gene, CDR3 protein. Expanded clones get a size class; other rows say once, few or many, or leave the size out.

abundance: NA; v_gene: TRBV18; CDR3aa: CASSQGTGGSTDTQYF
abundance: NA; v_gene: TRBV12-3/TRBV12-4; CDR3aa: CASSFTENTEAFF
abundance: NA; v_gene: TRBV19; CDR3aa: CASSLDSPTDTQYF
abundance: once; v_gene: TRBV3-1/TRBV3-2; CDR3aa: CASSLFGLAGNTGELFF
abundance: NA; v_gene: TRBV6-2/TRBV6-3; CDR3aa: CASSYELGTMNTEAFF
abundance: NA; v_gene: TRBV30; CDR3aa: CAWTEWTANEKLFF
abundance: NA; v_gene: TRBV3-1/TRBV3-2; CDR3aa: CASSAPGTGNTEAFF
abundance: NA; v_gene: TRBV28; CDR3aa: CASSPSGLEISADTQYF
abundance: NA; v_gene: TRBV7-9; CDR3aa: CASSSGAGFSTDTQYF
abundance: NA; v_gene: TRBV18; CDR3aa: CASSRGLAGANEQFF
abundance: NA; v_gene: TRBV2; CDR3aa: CASSEGGQGGTQPQHF
abundance: NA; v_gene: TRBV10-3; CDR3aa: CAISSGQDTDTQYF
abundance: NA; v_gene: TRBV5-1; CDR3aa: CASSYDLMANNSPLHF
abundance: NA; v_gene: TRBV7-2; CDR3aa: CASSVRDSPTGELFF
abundance: NA; v_gene: TRBV24-1; CDR3aa: CATRGGGPLPSTDTQYF
abundance: NA; v_gene: TRBV7-2; CDR3aa: CASSLGLGGRGYTF
abundance: NA; v_gene: TRBV7-3; CDR3aa: CASSLEGRYGYTF
abundance: NA; v_gene: TRBV5-1; CDR3aa: CASSLERNEQFF
abundance: NA; v_gene: TRBV12-3/TRBV12-4; CDR3aa: CASSLRESYGYTF
abundance: NA; v_gene: TRBV15; CDR3aa: CATSRPLGQATQETQYF
abundance: NA; v_gene: TRBV5-6; CDR3aa: CASRRETGGISTGELFF
abundance: NA; v_gene: TRBV2; CDR3aa: CASSGYPREKTSSYNSPLHF
abundance: NA; v_gene: TRBV18; CDR3aa: CASSPTSTGGYTF
abundance: NA; v_gene: TRBV2; CDR3aa: CASRVTGKGQETQYF
abundance: NA; v_gene: TRBV4-1; CDR3aa: CASSQEVPGYTEAFF
abundance: NA; v_gene: TRBV4-2; CDR3aa: CASTPRQGYGYTF
abundance: NA; v_gene: TRBV2; CDR3aa: CATILPGLDWGGETQYF
abundance: once; v_gene: TRBV7-2; CDR3aa: CASSLSYGSHQPQHF
abundance: once; v_gene: TRBV30; CDR3aa: CAWIGRGDRSGANVLTF
abundance: NA; v_gene: TRBV9; CDR3aa: CASSVPNVLTF
abundance: few; v_gene: TRBV19; CDR3aa: CATGTGGIVGTQYF
abundance: NA; v_gene: TRBV7-2; CDR3aa: CASSLPGLGGAQYF
abundance: NA; v_gene: TRBV12-5; CDR3aa: CASGLGGLLDEQFF
abundance: NA; v_gene: TRBV5-1; CDR3aa: CASSLGAGDQPQHF
abundance: NA; v_gene: TRBV30; CDR3aa: CAWSLDGYNSPLHF
abundance: NA; v_gene: TRBV29-1; CDR3aa: CSVETSTGRTGELFF
abundance: NA; v_gene: TRBV27; CDR3aa: CASSPSYGANVLTF
abundance: NA; v_gene: TRBV2; CDR3aa: CASSEQGSEYGYTF
abundance: NA; v_gene: TRBV6-4; CDR3aa: CASSEEGENTEAFF
abundance: NA; v_gene: TRBV19; CDR3aa: CASSIANQPQHF
abundance: once; v_gene: TRBV7-9; CDR3aa: CASNVGQETQYF
abundance: NA; v_gene: TRBV12-3/TRBV12-4; CDR3aa: CASSRAGELFF
abundance: NA; v_gene: TRBV5-8; CDR3aa: CASSPGTSGGEETQYF
abundance: once; v_gene: TRBV3-1/TRBV3-2; CDR3aa: CASSQGSDIQYF
abundance: NA; v_gene: TRBV5-1; CDR3aa: CASSPWGWSTEAFF
abundance: NA; v_gene: TRBV7-9; CDR3aa: CASSFRDRGTNEKLFF
abundance: NA; v_gene: TRBV4-3; CDR3aa: CASSQAITVSTDTQYF
abundance: NA; v_gene: TRBV9; CDR3aa: CASSVVASGGVGDTQYF
abundance: NA; v_gene: TRBV7-8; CDR3aa: CASSPGDFSYNEQFF
abundance: NA; v_gene: TRBV2; CDR3aa: CASSQGVGQPQHF
abundance: NA; v_gene: TRBV10-3; CDR3aa: CAISQGGDEKLFF